The 14 T cell receptor beta chains in this list originate from one sample, sequenced in a study of CD8+CD57+ T cells in acquired aplastic anemia. For CDR3 and TCR beta VDJ profiling, genomic DNA was the template used. Using its own MiXCR run on the reads, TCRdb lists one record per CDR3 protein. The sample shows under 200,000 distinct CDR3 sequences, less than 50% of them seen only once. Sequencing involved patients with CD8+CD57+ cell expansion previously shown by flow cytometry. Sequenced input: sorted CD4+, CD8+, or CD8+CD57+ T cells (not recorded which) from PBMCs. The receptors stem from a human donor with aplastic anemia.

The chain joins TRBV9 to TRBJ2-6; D might be TRBD1 (6 bases). V was clipped by 4 bases and J by 0 bases, with 11 bases between them. The CDR3 consists of 16 residues. Germline-derived CDR1 and CDR2 are SGDLS and YYNGEE. This chain's CDR3 is CASSSDRSSGANVLTF. The CDR3, as DNA: TGTGCCAGCAGCTCGGACAGATCCTCTGGGGCCAACGTCCTGACTTTC.

On this clonotype itself: This likely comes from a read error, as the CDR3 has no conserved phenylalanine or tryptophan at its end. No DNA is shown, since the ends of the CDR3 on it are uncertain; the CDR3 is the one TCRdb lists. The chain is built from TRBV2 and TRBJ1-2. Per the germline V gene, CDR1 is SNHLY and CDR2 is FYNNEI. The CDR3 has 11 amino acids, counting both end residues. The CDR3 region is CASSEAAAGSY.

The V call is TRBV19, the J call TRBJ2-7; 8 bases fit TRBD1. CDR3 length equals 15 residues. The ends lost 3 bases at V and 2 bases at J; junction bases unmatched: 6. Germline V gene data show CDR1 as LNHDA and CDR2 as SQIVND (reference sequence). DNA for the CDR3: TGTGCCAGTAGTATCTCCGGGACAGGACCCTACGAGCAGTACTTC. It yields the protein CASSISGTGPYEQYF.

This clonotype has ten or more counts. The V call is TRBV20-1, the J call TRBJ1-5; D unresolved. Germline values: CDR1 DFQATT, CDR2 SNEGSKA (reference sequence). V lost 7 bases, J lost 5 bases, and 15 bases lay in between. The CDR3 has 13 amino acids. The chain's CDR3 is CSVATGIDQPQHF. The DNA for the CDR3 is TGCAGTGTCGCCACGGGGATCGATCAGCCCCAGCATTTT.

This clonotype has a count of ten or more. The chain carries TRBV5-1 and TRBJ2-7, with D perhaps assigned TRBD1 or TRBD2 (5 bases each). The V gene lost 4 bases and the J gene lost 2 bases, with 13 bases spanning the gap. This CDR3 region has 14 residues. Germline lookup yields CDR1 SGHRS and CDR2 YFSETQ. CDR3 amino acids: CASSLGEIPYEQYF. The CDR3 DNA follows: TGCGCCAGCAGCCTAGGGGAGATCCCCTACGAGCAGTACTTC.

As regards this clonotype: This CDR3 is missing its conserved last phenylalanine or tryptophan, likely due to a read error. The chain has TRBV10-3 and TRBJ2-5; D is perhaps TRBD1 (5 bases). Germline V gene sequence: CDR1 ENHRY, CDR2 SYGVKD. This CDR3 is built from 12 residues. V lost 6 bases and J lost 5, with 10 bases in between. The CDR3 DNA sequence: TGTGCCATCAGGGGGCGCGATGAGACCCAGTACTCC. This translates into CAIRGRDETQYS.

This clonotype showed up many times. This sequence joins TRBV20-1 and TRBJ2-7, with D unresolved. This CDR3 contains 11 residues. Germline V gene sequence: CDR1 DFQATT, CDR2 SNEGSKA (reference sequence). Deletions cut 5 bases from V and 5 bases from J, with 10 bases between. The CDR3 loop reads CSAQTHNEQYF. The CDR3 DNA follows: TGCAGTGCTCAGACTCACAACGAGCAGTACTTC.

This clonotype was detected ten times or more. The rearrangement uses TRBV20-1 and TRBJ2-1, with D possibly matching TRBD1 (5 bases). Trimming took off 6 bases at V and 3 bases at J, with 12 bases between the two ends. Germline V lookup: CDR1 DFQATT, CDR2 SNEGSKA (reference sequence). The CDR3 is made up of 13 amino acids. The CDR3 bases are TGCAGTGCGTCCAGGGCCCTCTACAATGAGCAGTTCTTC. This gives the protein CSASRALYNEQFF.

The V call is TRBV25-1, the J call TRBJ2-3; tentatively, D is TRBD1 or TRBD2 (5 bases each). This CDR3 region has 13 residues. The V end lost 7 bases, the J end lost 4 bases, and 12 bases lay between the germline ends. From germline, CDR1 is MGHDK and CDR2 SYGVNS. For the CDR3, the DNA is TGTGCCAGCACTGAGGGGTTTGCAGATACGCAGTATTTT. It translates to CASTEGFADTQYF. The complete variable domain, with remaining parts taken from reference TRBV25-1 and TRBJ2-3, reads EADIYQTPRYLVIGTGKKITLECSQTMGHDKMYWYQQDPGMELHLIHYSYGVNSTEKGDLSSESTVSRIRTEHFPLTLESARPSHTSQYLCASTEGFADTQYFGPGTRLTVL.

This clonotype was picked up many times. The chain couples TRBV11-3 to TRBJ2-1, with TRBD2 as a possible D gene (6 bases). The V and J ends lost 6 bases and 7 bases respectively, with 13 bases between them. The germline CDR1 and CDR2 sequences are SGHNT and YENEEA. The CDR3 has 13 amino acids. The DNA of the CDR3 is TGTGCCAGCAGTCGGGAGAATATAAATGAGCAGTTCTTC. Its translation is CASSRENINEQFF.

This clonotype appeared many times. This rearrangement joins TRBV7-2 to TRBJ2-5, with TRBD1 as a possible D gene (5 bases). Trimming removed 6 bases at V and 0 bases at J, with 11 bases between. The CDR3 totals 14 residues. From germline, CDR1 is SGHTA and CDR2 FQGNSA. CDR3 sequence (DNA): TGTGCCAGCAGTCGTGACAGTAACCAAGAGACCCAGTACTTC. Translated: CASSRDSNQETQYF. The variable domain in full, completed from reference TRBV7-2 and TRBJ2-5, reads GAGVSQSPSNKVTEKGKDVELRCDPISGHTALYWYRQSLGQGLEFLIYFQGNSAPDKSGLPSDRFSAERTGGSVSTLTIQRTQQEDSAVYLCASSRDSNQETQYFGPGTRLLVL.

This clonotype was detected many times. The V gene is TRBV20-1, the J gene TRBJ1-1; D remains unclear. Germline V gene data show CDR1 as DFQATT and CDR2 as SNEGSKA (reference sequence). This CDR3 region has 15 residues. V lost 6 bases and J 1 base, leaving 18 bases between the germline ends. This chain's CDR3 is CSARAQHKANTEAFF. The CDR3 region has the DNA TGCAGTGCGAGGGCCCAACATAAGGCGAACACTGAAGCTTTCTTT.

This clonotype was observed a few times. The chain combines TRBV29-1 with TRBJ2-7; 7 positions agree with TRBD2. The CDR3 totals 13 residues. V was clipped by 3 bases and J by 4 bases; unmatched bases: 6. Germline V gene sequence: CDR1 SQVTM, CDR2 ANQGSEA. CDR3 in DNA: TGCAGCGTTGATGCGGGAGTGGGATACGAGCAGTACTTC. Translating gives CSVDAGVGYEQYF.

The V call is TRBV24-1, the J call TRBJ2-1, with 8 nucleotides matching TRBD1. Germline CDR1 is KGHDR and CDR2 is SFDVKD. The CDR3 sequence is 15 residues long. With 4 bases clipped from V and 3 bases from J, the junction kept 4 bases outside the gene matches. CDR3 loop: CATSEHRGNYNEQFF. The DNA of the CDR3 is TGTGCCACCAGTGAACACAGGGGGAACTACAATGAGCAGTTCTTC.